This TCR beta chain is drawn from a study of preoperative IRX-2 immunotherapy in early breast cancer. Germline V gives CDR1 LNHDA, CDR2 SQIVND (reference sequence). V dropped 7 bases and J dropped 5 bases, with 15 bases sitting between them. This CDR3 has 14 amino acids. The treatment is: preoperative locoregional IRX-2 cytokine immunotherapy. Preoperative locoregional IRX-2 cytokine immunotherapy was tested in the phase Ib source study. The data were produced by immunoSEQ multiplex PCR, yet TCRdb's version contains in-frame clones alone and is incomplete. The table lists about 28,000 clones, 70% to 85% of them singletons, with about 3.3% in the top ten.

The source is a human donor with breast cancer. This sample was gathered from a patient treated with IRX-2 immunotherapy. The rearrangement links TRBV19 to TRBJ1-5; D is unclear. This chain's CDR3 is CASTVWDGDQPQHF. The CDR3 DNA reads as TGTGCCAGTACCGTTTGGGATGGGGATCAGCCCCAGCATTTT.